Shown below are 14 T cell receptor beta chains from a single sample sequenced in a study of shared clonotypes between healthy human individuals. The assay was immunoSEQ multiplex PCR, and TCRdb's table has in-frame clones only and misses some. Among 640,000 or so clones listed, 60% to 80% were seen once. The sample consisted of memory CD4+ T cells sorted from blood. Regarding subset: CD45RA-negative fraction. All receptors come from a woman aged 25 to 39 in good health.

This rearrangement joins TRBV6-6 to TRBJ1-5; maybe TRBD1 (5 bases). This CDR3 has 13 amino acids. Per the germline V gene, CDR1 is MNHNY and CDR2 is SVGAGI (reference sequence). The V end was cut by 5 bases, the J end by 4 bases, with 9 bases between. The CDR3 DNA reads as TGTGCCAGCAGTGGACAAAAGAATCAGCCCCAGCATTTT. Residues: CASSGQKNQPQHF.

V gene TRBV2 combines with J gene TRBJ2-7; TRBD2 aligns across 7 bases. The CDR3 is 15 residues long. Per the germline V gene, CDR1 is SNHLY and CDR2 is FYNNEI. The trim removed 6 bases at V and 3 bases at J, leaving 11 bases unmatched. The CDR3, as DNA: TGTGCCAGCAGGCATCCCAGCGGGAAATTCTACGAGCAGTACTTC. Translated: CASRHPSGKFYEQYF.

This rearrangement joins TRBV18 to TRBJ2-3; 10 bases fit TRBD1. CDR1 and CDR2 from the germline V gene are KGHSH and LQKENI. J lost 5 bases, V lost 3 bases, and 11 bases had no gene match. The CDR3 loop spans 17 amino acids. CDR3 sequence: CASSPRQDRGRGDTQYF. As DNA, the CDR3 is TGTGCCAGCTCACCTCGGCAAGACAGGGGGCGCGGAGATACGCAGTATTTT.

This clone has more than one count but fewer than ten. V usage is TRBV30 and J usage is TRBJ2-3; TRBD2 agrees at 7 bases. The V and J ends lost 8 bases and 4 bases, in that order; junction bases with no gene match: 6. The CDR3 runs 12 residues. The germline gives CDR1 GTSNPN, CDR2 SVGIG (reference sequence). In DNA form, the CDR3 reads TGTGCCCAGCGCCGGGAGGCAGATACGCAGTATTTT. It codes for CAQRREADTQYF.

The V and J genes are TRBV18 and TRBJ1-4; D is possibly TRBD1 (5 bases). Germline CDR1 KGHSH, CDR2 LQKENI. The CDR3 loop spans 16 amino acids. V was clipped by 3 bases and J by 1 base, with 12 bases between them. CDR3 bases: TGTGCCAGCTCACCGGGTCCAGGGATAACTAATGAAAAACTGTTTTTT. Encoded protein: CASSPGPGITNEKLFF.

The chain uses TRBV6-5 and TRBJ2-1; unclear D gene. V was shortened by 3 bases and J by 7 bases, with 13 bases between the two germline ends. CDR1 is MNHEY, CDR2 SVGAGI, per germline. The CDR3 covers 14 residues. The CDR3 DNA sequence: TGTGCCAGCAGTTATCAACTTCCCGCGAATGAGCAGTTCTTC. It specifies CASSYQLPANEQFF.

J is TRBJ2-2 and V is TRBV6-5; no clear D gene. CDR3 length: 16 residues. Germline V gene lookup returns CDR1 MNHEY and CDR2 SVGAGI. Trimming removed 2 bases from V and 2 bases from J, with 12 bases in between. CDR3: CASSYSSGINTGELFF. The CDR3 nucleotides are TGTGCCAGCAGTTACAGCAGTGGGATCAACACCGGGGAGCTGTTTTTT.

The chain employs TRBV6-6 and TRBJ2-2; D possibly corresponds to TRBD2 (6 bases). Trimming left V 4 bases short and J 2 bases short, with 11 bases between. Germline assignment: CDR1 MNHNY and CDR2 SVGAGI (reference sequence). The CDR3 runs to 15 residues. CDR3 sequence reads: CASSSRDSNTGELFF. The DNA for the CDR3 is TGTGCCAGCAGTTCCCGGGACTCTAACACCGGGGAGCTGTTTTTT.

In this sample, this clone turned up a few times. The chain joins TRBV27 to TRBJ2-1; 7 bases agree with TRBD2. The germline CDR1 and CDR2 sequences are MNHEY and SMNVEV (reference sequence). The CDR3 has 17 residues. V dropped 5 bases and J dropped 1; count of bases not matched to a gene: 11. As DNA, the CDR3 is TGTGCCAGCAGTCAACTTAGCGGGTGGGGTTCCTACAATGAGCAGTTCTTC. It is translated as CASSQLSGWGSYNEQFF.

The gene calls are TRBV25-1 and TRBJ2-7; 12 positions match TRBD1. The CDR3 is 15 residues long. In germline, CDR1 is MGHDK, CDR2 SYGVNS. V dropped 3 bases and J dropped 5; count of bases not matched to a gene: 5. CDR3 amino acids: CASSERDRGQDEQYF. DNA of the CDR3: TGTGCCAGCAGTGAGAGGGACAGGGGGCAGGACGAGCAGTACTTC.

The rearrangement uses TRBV5-4 and TRBJ2-2; 9 nucleotides line up with TRBD1. The CDR3 consists of 16 residues. With V trimmed by 4 bases and J by 6 bases, 10 bases remained unmatched. Per germline, CDR1 SGHNT and CDR2 YYREEE (reference sequence). CDR3 sequence: CASSMPLGQGAGELFF. CDR3 sequence (DNA): TGTGCCAGCAGCATGCCTTTGGGACAGGGTGCCGGGGAGCTGTTTTTT.

CDR3 protein: CASSLSGRGNEQFF. CDR3 in DNA: TGTGCCAGCAGCCTCTCCGGGAGGGGCAATGAGCAGTTCTTC. The rearrangement uses TRBV6-6 and TRBJ2-1; 8 bases are shared with TRBD2. The CDR3 is 14 amino acids. CDR1 and CDR2 from the germline V gene are MNHNY and SVGAGI (reference sequence). Germline trimming cut 6 bases from V and 6 bases from J; bases unmatched to any gene: 7.

The CDR3 reads CASSLYKNTEAFF. The CDR3 DNA reads TGTGCCAGCAGTTTGTACAAAAACACTGAAGCTTTCTTT. V is TRBV28 and J is TRBJ1-1; D is ambiguous. The CDR3 is 13 residues long. V lost 3 bases and J lost 2, with 7 bases in between. Germline-derived CDR1 and CDR2 are MDHEN and SYDVKM.

The gene calls are TRBV19 and TRBJ1-5; D may be TRBD1 (5 bases). V shed 3 bases and J shed 1 base, with 10 bases lying between them. Germline V lookup: CDR1 LNHDA, CDR2 SQIVND (reference sequence). The length of the CDR3 is 15 residues. The CDR3 reads CASSMKGPSNQPQHF. The CDR3 DNA follows: TGTGCCAGTAGTATGAAGGGGCCCAGCAATCAGCCCCAGCATTTT.